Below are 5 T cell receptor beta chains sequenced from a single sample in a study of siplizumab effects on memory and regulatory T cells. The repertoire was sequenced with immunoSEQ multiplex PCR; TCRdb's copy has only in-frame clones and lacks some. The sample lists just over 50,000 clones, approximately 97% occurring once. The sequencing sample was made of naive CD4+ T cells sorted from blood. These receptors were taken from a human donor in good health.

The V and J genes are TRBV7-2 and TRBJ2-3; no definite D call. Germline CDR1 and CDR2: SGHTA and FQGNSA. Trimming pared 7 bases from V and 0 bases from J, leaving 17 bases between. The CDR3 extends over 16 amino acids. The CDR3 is CASTLGNSLSTDTQYF. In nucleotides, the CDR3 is TGTGCCAGCACCCTTGGAAATTCTCTTAGCACAGATACGCAGTATTTT.

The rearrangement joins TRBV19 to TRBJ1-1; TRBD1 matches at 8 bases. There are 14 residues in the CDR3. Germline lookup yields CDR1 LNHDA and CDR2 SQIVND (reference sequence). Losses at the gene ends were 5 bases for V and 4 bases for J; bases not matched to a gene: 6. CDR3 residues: CASSHQTGATEAFF. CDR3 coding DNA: TGTGCCAGTAGTCACCAGACAGGGGCCACTGAAGCTTTCTTT.

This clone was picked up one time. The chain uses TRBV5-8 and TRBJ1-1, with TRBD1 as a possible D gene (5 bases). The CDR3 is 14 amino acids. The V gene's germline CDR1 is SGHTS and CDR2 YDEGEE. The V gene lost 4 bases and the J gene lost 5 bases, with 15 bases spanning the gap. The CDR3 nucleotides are TGTGCCAGCAGCCCACAGCGGGGACGAACTGAAGCTTTCTTT. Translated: CASSPQRGRTEAFF.

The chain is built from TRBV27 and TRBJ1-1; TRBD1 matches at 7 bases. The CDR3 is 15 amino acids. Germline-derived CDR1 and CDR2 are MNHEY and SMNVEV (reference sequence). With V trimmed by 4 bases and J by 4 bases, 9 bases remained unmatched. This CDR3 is CASSSADRVGTEAFF. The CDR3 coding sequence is TGTGCCAGCAGTTCCGCTGACAGGGTCGGCACTGAAGCTTTCTTT.

The CDR3 loop is CASTPWGARGYNEQFF. The DNA of the CDR3 is TGTGCCAGTACTCCATGGGGGGCTCGCGGCTACAATGAGCAGTTCTTC. This chain joins TRBV19 and TRBJ2-1; D tentatively fits TRBD1 or TRBD2 (6 bases each). With 7 bases removed from V and 3 bases from J, the gap between germline ends came to 19 bases. Germline V gene lookup returns CDR1 LNHDA and CDR2 SQIVND (reference sequence). The CDR3 spans 16 residues.